The 20 T cell receptor beta chains below all came from one sample that was sequenced in a study of cytomegalovirus exposure and HLA in healthy donors. Data came from immunoSEQ multiplex PCR; TCRdb stores just in-frame clones and leaves some out. The table records 95,000 to 120,000 clones, approximately 94% of them present only once. Sequenced: PBMCs. These receptors came from a woman aged 18-29 years in good health and CMV-seronegative.

Only one count was recorded for this clone. This chain uses TRBV28 with TRBJ2-7; a weak D match, TRBD2 (5 bases). The ends were cut back, 5 bases at V and 6 bases at J, with 17 bases in the middle. Germline V CDR1 and CDR2: MDHEN, SYDVKM. This CDR3 comprises 14 residues. The CDR3 protein is CASSRQAVSFEQYF. The CDR3 DNA reads as TGTGCCAGCAGTCGGCAAGCGGTCTCTTTCGAGCAGTACTTC.

V is TRBV5-1 and J is TRBJ2-5; 8 nucleotides line up with TRBD2. From germline, CDR1 is SGHRS and CDR2 YFSETQ. The ends lost 4 bases at V and 10 bases at J; junction bases unmatched: 18. The CDR3 consists of 16 residues. The CDR3: CASSPGGQGPPQDQYF. CDR3 sequence (DNA): TGCGCCAGCAGCCCGGGGGGGCAGGGGCCGCCCCAGGACCAGTACTTC.

In its sample, this clone was seen a few times. This chain connects TRBV9 to TRBJ1-3, with D tentatively TRBD1 (6 bases). Germline lookup yields CDR1 SGDLS and CDR2 YYNGEE. The CDR3 extends over 16 amino acids. Trimming left V 1 base short and J 0 bases short, with 11 bases between. CDR3 loop: CASSVSQGPSGNTIYF. CDR3 DNA: TGTGCCAGCAGCGTATCACAGGGCCCCTCTGGAAACACCATATATTTT. Combining the CDR3 with reference TRBV9 and TRBJ1-3 gives the whole variable domain DSGVTQTPKHLITATGQRVTLRCSPRSGDLSVYWYQQSLDQGLQFLIQYYNGEERAKGNILERFSAQQFPDLHSELNLSSLELGDSALYFCASSVSQGPSGNTIYFGEGSWLTVV.

This rearrangement joins TRBV7-9 to TRBJ2-7; D may be TRBD1 (7 bases). From germline, CDR1 is SEHNR and CDR2 FQNEAQ (reference sequence). The CDR3 sequence is 18 residues long. Between the trimmed V and J ends, which lost 1 base and 0 bases, there was a span of 19 bases. The CDR3 DNA is TGTGCCAGCAGCTTAGTTGGAGGGACAGCTCAAACCTCCTACGAGCAGTACTTC. Residues: CASSLVGGTAQTSYEQYF.

This rearrangement joins TRBV7-3 to TRBJ2-7; 9 positions match TRBD2. From germline, CDR1 is SGHTA and CDR2 FQGTGA. V lost 5 bases and J lost 3; bases outside the gene matches: 2. The CDR3 covers 13 residues. CDR3 loop: CASSRGGGYEQYF. The CDR3, as DNA: TGTGCCAGCAGCCGCGGGGGGGGCTACGAGCAGTACTTC. Filled out from reference TRBV7-3 and TRBJ2-7, the complete variable domain reads GAGVSQTPSNKVTEKGKYVELRCDPISGHTALYWYRQSLGQGPEFLIYFQGTGAADDSGLPNDRFFAVRPEGSVSTLKIQRTERGDSAVYLCASSRGGGYEQYFGPGTRLTVT.

The chain combines TRBV5-4 with TRBJ2-7, with 9 bases that match TRBD1. The J segment lost 3 bases and the V segment lost 3 bases, leaving 7 bases of the junction unmatched. Germline assignment: CDR1 SGHNT and CDR2 YYREEE (reference sequence). This CDR3 is 15 amino acids long. The CDR3 is CASSSQDRGDYEQYF. CDR3 coding DNA: TGTGCCAGCAGCTCTCAGGACAGGGGCGACTACGAGCAGTACTTC.

The rearrangement links TRBV2 to TRBJ1-3; TRBD1 is a possible D gene (5 bases). Germline CDR1 and CDR2: SNHLY and FYNNEI. CDR3 length equals 15 residues. The V end was cut by 4 bases, the J end by 1 base, with 11 bases between. The CDR3 is CASSVVRASGNTIYF. In DNA, the CDR3 is TGTGCCAGCAGTGTGGTCAGGGCTTCTGGAAACACCATATATTTT.

The chain couples TRBV10-1 to TRBJ1-6; 8 positions agree with TRBD1. CDR3 length: 20 amino acids. CDR1 and CDR2 (germline): WNHNN, SYGVQD (reference sequence). V lost 6 bases and J lost 3; bases outside the gene matches: 19. The CDR3 DNA is TGCGCCAGCAGACCGCCGGGACAGGAAAACAAAAGCATCTATAATTCACCCCTCCACTTT. Residues: CASRPPGQENKSIYNSPLHF.

J is TRBJ1-6 and V is TRBV5-6, with a tentative D call TRBD1 (5 bases). The CDR3 loop spans 14 amino acids. Per germline, CDR1 SGHDT and CDR2 YYEEEE. The germline V and J ends were trimmed by 4 bases and 7 bases, with 12 bases remaining between them. The CDR3 DNA reads as TGTGCCAGCAGCATGACAGACAGAAATTCACCCCTCCACTTT. It specifies CASSMTDRNSPLHF.

This chain connects TRBV7-2 to TRBJ1-5; D possibly corresponds to TRBD1 (6 bases). The V end lost 2 bases, the J end lost 7 bases, and 12 bases lay between the germline ends. Germline CDR1 reads SGHTA; CDR2 reads FQGNSA. CDR3 size: 14 residues. CDR3 coding DNA: TGTGCCAGCAGCTTAAAACAGGGACACCAGCCCCAGCATTTT. This translates into CASSLKQGHQPQHF. The whole variable domain, filled in from reference TRBV7-2 and TRBJ1-5, reads GAGVSQSPSNKVTEKGKDVELRCDPISGHTALYWYRQSLGQGLEFLIYFQGNSAPDKSGLPSDRFSAERTGGSVSTLTIQRTQQEDSAVYLCASSLKQGHQPQHFGDGTRLSIL.

The V gene is TRBV6-5, the J gene TRBJ2-5; D might be TRBD2 (5 bases). The CDR3 runs to 12 residues. Germline values: CDR1 MNHEY, CDR2 SVGAGI. Trimming left V 6 bases short and J 3 bases short, with 8 bases between. CDR3 amino acids: CASSTRKETQYF. The CDR3 DNA is TGTGCCAGCAGCACTAGGAAAGAGACCCAGTACTTC.

The V call is TRBV9, the J call TRBJ2-7, with a tentative D call TRBD2 (5 bases). Germline CDR1 is SGDLS and CDR2 is YYNGEE. The length of the CDR3 is 14 residues. V was clipped by 1 base and J by 0 bases, with 8 bases between them. DNA for the CDR3: TGTGCCAGCAGCGTACTGGGGAGCTCCTACGAGCAGTACTTC. It specifies CASSVLGSSYEQYF.

This chain connects TRBV5-1 to TRBJ1-1; unclear D gene. The CDR3 totals 14 residues. V lost 0 bases to trimming and J lost 3 bases, with 9 bases between them. Germline V gene lookup returns CDR1 SGHRS and CDR2 YFSETQ. CDR3 coding DNA: TGCGCCAGCAGCTTGGCGGGGTACGACACTGAAGCTTTCTTT. Its protein product is CASSLAGYDTEAFF.

The DNA for the CDR3 is TGTGCCATAGGACAGGGGGCGGTGAACACTGAAGCTTTCTTT. It yields the protein CAIGQGAVNTEAFF. The chain joins TRBV28 to TRBJ1-1; TRBD1 matches at 11 bases. The V gene end was trimmed by 10 bases and the J gene end by 0 bases; junction bases not matched to a gene: 4. In germline, CDR1 is MDHEN, CDR2 SYDVKM. CDR3 length: 14 residues. The entire variable domain, with the rest obtained from reference TRBV28 and TRBJ1-1, is as follows: DVKVTQSSRYLVKRTGEKVFLECVQDMDHENMFWYRQDPGLGLRLIYFSYDVKMKEKGDIPEGYSVSREKKERFSLILESASTNQTSMYLCAIGQGAVNTEAFFGQGTRLTVV.

In its sample, this clone was seen a few times. The J gene is TRBJ2-3, the V gene TRBV5-1; possible D gene TRBD1, 5 bases. The V end was cut by 5 bases, the J end by 4 bases, with 14 bases between. In germline, CDR1 is SGHRS, CDR2 YFSETQ. This CDR3 is 14 amino acids long. CDR3 DNA sequence: TGCGCCAGCAGTCGGGCAGGGTACCCAGATACGCAGTATTTT. This translates into CASSRAGYPDTQYF.

CDR3 residues: CASSPNRDDGYTF. The CDR3 DNA is TGTGCCAGCTCACCAAACAGGGATGACGGCTACACCTTC. This rearrangement joins TRBV18 to TRBJ1-2, with D possibly being TRBD1 (6 bases). This CDR3 contains 13 residues. Between the trimmed V and J ends, which lost 2 bases and 8 bases, there was a span of 12 bases. Germline V CDR1 and CDR2: KGHSH, LQKENI.

The chain has TRBV27 and TRBJ1-6, with D possibly being TRBD1 (5 bases). V lost 5 bases, J lost 8 bases, and 13 bases lay in between. Germline-derived CDR1 and CDR2 are MNHEY and SMNVEV (reference sequence). This CDR3 contains 14 residues. The CDR3 nucleotides read TGTGCCAGCAGTATCGGACAAGCCTATTCACCCCTCCACTTT. This encodes CASSIGQAYSPLHF.

This rearrangement joins TRBV5-1 to TRBJ1-5; tentatively, D is TRBD1 (5 bases). Germline V gene lookup returns CDR1 SGHRS and CDR2 YFSETQ. Trimming took off 1 base at V and 3 bases at J, with 14 bases between the two ends. CDR3 length: 16 residues. DNA of the CDR3: TGCGCCAGCAGCTTGCAGGGTCCCCCCGACAATCAGCCCCAGCATTTT. Amino acids: CASSLQGPPDNQPQHF.

The chain couples TRBV19 to TRBJ1-5; the D is unclear. This CDR3 has 14 amino acids. V was trimmed by 3 bases and J by 6 bases, leaving 12 bases between them. The germline gives CDR1 LNHDA, CDR2 SQIVND (reference sequence). In nucleotides, the CDR3 is TGTGCCAGTAGTATTCGGGGTGGGGTTCAGCCCCAGCATTTT. Translated: CASSIRGGVQPQHF.

This clone has only one observation. The chain is built from TRBV28 and TRBJ2-4, with 8 bases that match TRBD1. The V segment lost 2 bases and the J segment 8 bases; nucleotides outside the gene matches: 11. The length of the CDR3 is 16 residues. CDR1 is MDHEN, CDR2 SYDVKM, per germline. The CDR3 DNA is TGTGCCAGCAGTTTAGTCAGGGGGCCCGCCGGGGACATTCAGTACTTC. This encodes CASSLVRGPAGDIQYF.